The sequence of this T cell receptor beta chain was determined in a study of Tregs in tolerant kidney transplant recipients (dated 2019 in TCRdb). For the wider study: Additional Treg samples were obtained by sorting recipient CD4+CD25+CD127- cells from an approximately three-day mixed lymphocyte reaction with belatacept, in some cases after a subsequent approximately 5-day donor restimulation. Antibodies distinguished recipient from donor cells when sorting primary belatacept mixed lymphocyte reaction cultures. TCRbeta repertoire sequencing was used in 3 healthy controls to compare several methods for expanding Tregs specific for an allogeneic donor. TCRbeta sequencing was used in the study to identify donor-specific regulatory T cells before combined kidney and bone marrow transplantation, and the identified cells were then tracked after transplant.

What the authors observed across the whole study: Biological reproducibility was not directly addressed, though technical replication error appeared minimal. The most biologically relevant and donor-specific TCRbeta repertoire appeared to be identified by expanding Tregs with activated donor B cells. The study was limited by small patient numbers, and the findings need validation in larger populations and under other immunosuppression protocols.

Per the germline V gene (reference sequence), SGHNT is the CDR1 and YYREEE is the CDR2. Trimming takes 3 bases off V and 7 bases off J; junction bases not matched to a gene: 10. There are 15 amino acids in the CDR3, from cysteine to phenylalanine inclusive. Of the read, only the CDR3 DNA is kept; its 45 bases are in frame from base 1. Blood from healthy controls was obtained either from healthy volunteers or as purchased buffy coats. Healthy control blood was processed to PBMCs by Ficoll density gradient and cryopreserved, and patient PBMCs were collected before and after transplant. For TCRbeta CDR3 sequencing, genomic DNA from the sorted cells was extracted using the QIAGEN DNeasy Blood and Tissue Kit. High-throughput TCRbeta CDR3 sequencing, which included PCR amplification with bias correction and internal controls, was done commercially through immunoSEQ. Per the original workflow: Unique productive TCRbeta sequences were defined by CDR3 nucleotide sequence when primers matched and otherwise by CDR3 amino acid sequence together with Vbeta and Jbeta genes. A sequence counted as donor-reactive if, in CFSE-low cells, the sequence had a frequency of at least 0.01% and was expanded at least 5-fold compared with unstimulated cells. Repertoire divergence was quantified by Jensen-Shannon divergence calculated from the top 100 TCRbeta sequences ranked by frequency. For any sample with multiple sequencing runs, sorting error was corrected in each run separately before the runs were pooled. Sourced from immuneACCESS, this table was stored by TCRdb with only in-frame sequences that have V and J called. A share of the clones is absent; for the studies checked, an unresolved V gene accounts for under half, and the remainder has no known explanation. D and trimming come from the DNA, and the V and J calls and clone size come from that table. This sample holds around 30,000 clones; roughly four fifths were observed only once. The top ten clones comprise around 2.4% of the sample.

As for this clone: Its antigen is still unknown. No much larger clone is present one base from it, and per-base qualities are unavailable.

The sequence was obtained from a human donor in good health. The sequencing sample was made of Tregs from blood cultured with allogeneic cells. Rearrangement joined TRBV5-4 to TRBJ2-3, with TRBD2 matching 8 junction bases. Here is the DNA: TGTGCCAGCAGCTACGGACTAGCCGGGGCAAATACGCAGTATTTT. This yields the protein CASSYGLAGANTQYF.